These T cell receptor beta chains were read from a single sample in a study of T cell responses to AZD1222 COVID-19 vaccine. This table comes from immunoSEQ multiplex PCR, and its TCRdb copy is limited to in-frame clones, with some not included. Here the sample spans fewer than 200,000 clones, 90% to 95% being singletons. The specimen was peripheral blood, collected on day 0 of AZD1222 vaccination. The source is an adult in good health. The CDR3 runs from the conserved cysteine through the conserved F or W. A D gene is named only where the DNA matches it firmly. Rows may omit the clone size; those that give it use once, few, many or a size class.

CDR3,DNA,size,J,V,D
CAWSPGSGYTF,TGTGCCTGGAGCCCCGGGAGTGGCTACACCTTC,.,TRBJ1-2,TRBV30,.
CASSGSTGTYNYGYTF,TGTGCCAGCAGCGGATCTACAGGGACCTATAACTATGGCTACACCTTC,.,TRBJ1-2,TRBV7-9,.
CASSFRGPDEKLFF,TGTGCCAGCAGTTTTAGGGGACCTGATGAAAAACTGTTTTTT,.,TRBJ1-4,TRBV27,.
CASSFAGREDEQYF,TGTGCCAGCAGTTTCGCGGGGAGGGAGGACGAGCAGTACTTC,.,TRBJ2-7,TRBV27,TRBD2
CASSSGGRGPEQYF,TGTGCCAGCAGCTCCGGGGGTAGGGGGCCCGAGCAGTACTTC,.,TRBJ2-7,TRBV9,.
CASSIGRREAYEQYF,TGTGCCAGTAGTATAGGTCGCAGGGAGGCCTACGAGCAGTACTTC,.,TRBJ2-7,TRBV19,.
CASSLRRQETQYF,TGTGCCAGCAGTCTACGAAGGCAAGAGACCCAGTACTTC,.,TRBJ2-5,TRBV6-5,.
CASSEDGWGEKLFF,TGTGCCAGCAGTGAGGACGGATGGGGGGAAAAACTGTTTTTT,.,TRBJ1-4,TRBV27,.
CASSLRASGRLIQETQYF,TGTGCCAGCAGCTTAAGGGCTAGCGGGAGGTTAATCCAAGAGACCCAGTACTTC,few,TRBJ2-5,TRBV7-2,TRBD2
CASSPLAGEDEQYF,TGTGCCAGCTCACCACTAGCGGGGGAGGACGAGCAGTACTTC,.,TRBJ2-7,TRBV18,TRBD2
CASSEQHYTEAFF,TGTGCCAGCAGTGAACAGCACTACACTGAAGCTTTCTTT,.,TRBJ1-1,TRBV6-1,.
CASSIYFTRGEKLFF,TGTGCCAGCAGCATTTACTTTACGCGAGGAGAAAAACTGTTTTTT,.,TRBJ1-4,TRBV5-8,.
CASSQDGGLIGEQFF,TGCGCCAGCAGCCAAGACGGCGGCTTAATCGGAGAGCAGTTCTTC,.,TRBJ2-1,TRBV4-3,.
CASLRRGGNEQFF,TGTGCCAGCCTTAGGAGGGGGGGGAATGAGCAGTTCTTC,.,TRBJ2-1,TRBV28,.
CASSQSVDGRQYF,TGCGCCAGCAGCCAAAGTGTGGACGGTAGACAGTATTTT,.,TRBJ2-3,TRBV4-3,.
CASSPPMGSGRRNEQFF,TGTGCCAGCAGTCCCCCGATGGGTAGCGGGAGGAGGAATGAGCAGTTCTTC,.,TRBJ2-1,TRBV6-6,TRBD2
CASSFLQGTDTQYF,TGTGCCAGCAGTTTCTTACAGGGCACAGATACGCAGTATTTT,once,TRBJ2-3,TRBV28,.
CASSSGLAGGFETQYF,TGTGCCAGCAGTTCGGGACTAGCGGGGGGTTTTGAGACCCAGTACTTC,.,TRBJ2-5,TRBV28,TRBD2
CASSESWNYGYTF,TGCGCCAGCAGTGAGTCCTGGAACTATGGCTACACCTTC,.,TRBJ1-2,TRBV10-1,.
CASSPPRSGNTIYF,TGTGCCAGCAGCCCCCCCCGCTCTGGAAACACCATATATTTT,once,TRBJ1-3,TRBV6-2/TRBV6-3,.
CAWSARGPHGYTF,TGTGCCTGGAGTGCCCGGGGCCCACATGGCTACACCTTC,.,TRBJ1-2,TRBV30,.
CASSIQGTIHEQFF,TGTGCCAGCAGCATCCAAGGGACCATCCATGAGCAGTTCTTC,.,TRBJ2-1,TRBV13,.
CASSPRSPEPKGEQYF,TGTGCCAGCAGCCCGAGGTCCCCGGAACCGAAAGGGGAGCAGTACTTC,.,TRBJ2-7,TRBV7-8,.
CASSPHVGGTSNQPQHF,TGTGCCAGCAGTCCTCACGTCGGGGGGACTAGCAATCAGCCCCAGCATTTT,.,TRBJ1-5,TRBV28,.
CARGLCSYEQYF,TGTGCCAGGGGACTTTGCTCCTACGAGCAGTACTTC,few,TRBJ2-7,TRBV28,.
CASSSFGDNNQPQHF,TGTGCCAGCAGTTCTTTCGGGGACAACAATCAGCCCCAGCATTTT,.,TRBJ1-5,TRBV28,.
CASSLWSGDSGNTIYF,TGTGCCAGCAGCTTATGGAGTGGAGACTCTGGAAACACCATATATTTT,.,TRBJ1-3,TRBV7-3,.
CASSSLDTEAFF,TGTGCCAGCAGTTCTCTGGACACTGAAGCTTTCTTT,medium-sized,TRBJ1-1,TRBV5-5,.
CASSRGTLFNNSPLHF,TGTGCCAGCAGCCGCGGGACACTCTTCAATAATTCACCCCTCCACTTT,once,TRBJ1-6,TRBV5-6,.
CASSPGTSGEQFF,TGCGCCAGCAGCCCCGGGACTAGCGGTGAGCAGTTCTTC,.,TRBJ2-1,TRBV4-3,TRBD2
CASSFDTYEQYF,TGTGCCAGCAGCTTCGACACCTACGAGCAGTACTTC,.,TRBJ2-7,TRBV11-2,.
CASSHDGGDIQYF,TGCGCCAGCAGCCATGATGGGGGAGACATTCAGTACTTC,.,TRBJ2-4,TRBV4-3,.
CASSLVPPPSYEQYF,TGTGCCAGCTCACTCGTACCGCCCCCATCCTACGAGCAGTACTTC,.,TRBJ2-7,TRBV18,.
CASSRNRVGGYTF,TGTGCCAGCAGCCGCAACAGGGTTGGGGGCTACACCTTC,.,TRBJ1-2,TRBV6-2/TRBV6-3,.
CASSVSSGSTEQYF,TGCGCCAGCAGTGTTTCTAGCGGGAGTACCGAGCAGTACTTC,.,TRBJ2-7,TRBV10-1,TRBD2
CASSPAGGGANYGYTF,TGTGCCAGCAGCCCCGCGGGGGGTGGTGCTAACTATGGCTACACCTTC,.,TRBJ1-2,TRBV11-2,.
CASSQDVASEQYF,TGTGCCAGCAGCCAAGATGTGGCTTCCGAGCAGTACTTC,once,TRBJ2-7,TRBV3-1/TRBV3-2,.
CASTADSYEQYF,TGTGCCAGCACGGCCGATTCCTACGAGCAGTACTTC,.,TRBJ2-7,TRBV6-5,.
CASRPPGQFYGYTF,TGTGCCAGCAGACCCCCGGGACAGTTCTATGGCTACACCTTC,.,TRBJ1-2,TRBV6-6,TRBD1